The clone carrying this T cell receptor (beta chain) has a handful of counts. Its target is unknown. Around 10 milliliters of peripheral blood were drawn from each donor. This entry belongs to a study of blood T cells in healthy people across ages. Study outcomes and limitations: When set beside aged donors, long-lived donors presented more naive CD4+ cells and higher diversity. When one million T cells were used, diversity estimates were thought to be underestimates.

Then a second PCR, running roughly 7 to 11 cycles, was carried out with a sample-barcoded 5' primer and a J-beta primer mix. TCRdb re-analysed the 5' RACE reads in MiXCR, keeping a single row per CDR3 protein. The data contain some 1 million distinct CDR3 sequences, around 45% of them singletons. The V gene end was trimmed by 5 bases and the J gene end by 4 bases; junction bases not matched to a gene: 9. CDR1 is SGHTA, CDR2 FQGNSA, per germline. CDR3 length: 15 amino acids. The rearrangement joins TRBV7-2 to TRBJ2-7, with 9 nucleotides matching TRBD2. Material: blood. This clonotype was obtained from a woman aged 55-69 years in good health. The CDR3 DNA is TGTGCCAGCAGCCATAACCTAGCGGGACCTTACGAGCAGTACTTC. Its translation is CASSHNLAGPYEQYF.